This T cell receptor beta chain originates from a study of early T cells in non-severe SARS-CoV-2 infection. Trimming pared 4 bases from V and 4 bases from J, leaving 11 bases between. This CDR3 has 14 residues. Germline assignment: CDR1 SGHDN and CDR2 FVKESK. TCRdb ran MiXCR on the 5' RACE reads and lists one entry per CDR3 protein. The sample yields under 65,000 distinct CDR3 sequences, under 15% seen once. The source material was whole blood. V is TRBV14 and J is TRBJ1-3; no firm D call. This sequence was found in an adult who was a healthcare worker with PCR-confirmed SARS-CoV-2 infection or an uninfected control (not recorded which). The DNA for the CDR3 is TGTGCCAGCAGCCCAGGACTACTCGGAAACACCATATATTTT. It codes for CASSPGLLGNTIYF.